This T cell receptor beta chain was captured in a study of vaccination and CD4 T cells after COVID-19. Study in general: A positive SARS-CoV-2 nasal swab PCR result was recorded for each convalescent patient; about 9 were mild and one severe.

Cultured CD4+ T cell DNA was sequenced using the Oncomine TCR Beta short-read assay. MiXCR, run by TCRdb on the PCR reads, gives a single entry per CDR3 protein. This sample has some 15,000 distinct CDR3 sequences, with more than 35% found just once. Treatment denoted: approximately nine-day PBMC culture with coronavirus spike peptide pools or control peptides (ViraFEST assay). Dates of PCR positivity, March to December 2020, preceded the US Alpha, Beta and Delta variants. With more than eight days of culture completed, CD4+ T cells were isolated by negative selection. This clonotype has just one count. The target antigen is unknown. Germline loops: CDR1 MNHEY, CDR2 SVGAGI. V lost 6 bases and J 4 bases, leaving 15 bases between the germline ends. CDR3 length equals 14 residues.

The chain is built from TRBV6-5 and TRBJ1-1; tentatively, D is TRBD1 (6 bases). The material was CD4+ T cells from blood, cultured in vitro, obtained before SARS-CoV-2 vaccination. This receptor was identified in a human donor who had recovered from COVID-19. CDR3 loop: CASSYRVDSTEAFF. For the CDR3, the DNA is TGTGCCAGCAGCTACAGGGTAGATAGCACTGAAGCTTTCTTT.